The rows below give T cell receptor beta chains drawn from one sample of a study of T cell clonotyping in hematopoietic cell transplantation. Profiling relied on immunoSEQ multiplex PCR, and the TCRdb table lists in-frame clones only, not all of them. Of approximately 12,000 clones listed, nearly 90% are singletons. The material was PBMCs, obtained 100 days after allogeneic stem cell transplant. The receptors were sampled from a female patient aged 60 to 70 who had an allogeneic stem cell transplant from an unrelated donor, so the T cells may come from the graft donor. Some clones in this sample may be carry-over from other donors' samples. CDR3s leave out the opening cysteine and the closing phenylalanine or tryptophan. Each record gives: clone size, V gene, J gene, CDR3 protein. Size tells how often a clone was seen (once, few, many) or the class of an expanded clone, and some rows leave it out.

>.|TRBV19|TRBJ1-2
ASNGLGRGTYGYT
>.|TRBV4-3|TRBJ2-7
ASSPLSGSGYEQY
>once|TRBV7-2|TRBJ2-5
ASSSKKAQETQY
>once|TRBV4-2|TRBJ2-7
ASSQDEDRVSYEQY
>.|TRBV19|TRBJ2-1
ASSMTGTSGYNEQF
>.|TRBV7-8|TRBJ1-5
ASRAHTDLPQH
>once|TRBV29-1|TRBJ1-1
SVENGPTEAF
>.|TRBV19|TRBJ2-7
ASSLKGISPEQY
>few|TRBV19|TRBJ1-2
ASSIDGTVYYGYT
>.|TRBV7-3|TRBJ1-1
ASSLQRGTNTEAF
>.|TRBV5-1|TRBJ2-5
ASSFQEETQY
>.|TRBV10-3|TRBJ2-7
AISQGTGLGEQY
>.|TRBV6-5|TRBJ2-7
ASSYRGDEQY
>.|TRBV7-9|TRBJ1-3
ASSLAIGANLTIY
>.|TRBV23-1|TRBJ2-1
ASGQTGAQF
>.|TRBV4-1|TRBJ2-3
ASSQGLAASTDTQY
>.|TRBV4-3|TRBJ2-3
ASSQDRISTDTQY
>.|TRBV25-1|TRBJ2-1
ASSDLREQF
>.|TRBV4-3|TRBJ2-1
ASSQDGEQGRLANEQF
>medium-sized|TRBV11-3|TRBJ2-2
ASSLRGANGELF
>.|TRBV29-1|TRBJ1-2
SVVGIANYGYT
>.|TRBV7-9|TRBJ2-7
ASSLLTETYEQY
>once|TRBV7-9|TRBJ1-2
ASSLFSDFYGYT
>.|TRBV11-1|TRBJ2-3
ASRFSRQGEDTQY
>once|TRBV7-2|TRBJ2-1
ASSLQGTALNEQF
>.|TRBV27|TRBJ2-1
ATTLVGGPGEQF
>.|TRBV14|TRBJ1-1
ASSETEAF
>.|TRBV5-4|TRBJ2-5
ASSLVGAQETQY
>.|TRBV27|TRBJ2-7
ASSWGGGLVYEQY
>.|TRBV13|TRBJ2-2
ASSPAGAGVTGELF
>.|TRBV13|TRBJ2-5
ASSFIRTGQETQY
>.|TRBV30|TRBJ1-4
AWSGGGAQEKLF
>.|TRBV19|TRBJ2-5
ASSMDAVPSETQY
>.|TRBV28|TRBJ2-1
ASSQLELRPKGLYNEQF
>.|TRBV7-6|TRBJ2-7
ASSPGGSGDYEQY
>.|TRBV28|TRBJ1-2
ASSLTAYGYT
>.|TRBV7-6|TRBJ2-1
ASSLVAYEQF
>.|TRBV4-1|TRBJ2-7
ASSPGLLGQVEQY
>.|TRBV19|TRBJ1-2
ASSIPGAQGYT
>.|TRBV10-3|TRBJ1-6
AISMDREVSPLH
>.|TRBV5-6|TRBJ2-3
ASSLYEYTQY
>.|TRBV27|TRBJ1-5
ASRTGEGQPQH
>.|TRBV11-2|TRBJ2-7
ASSLYLADSYEQY
>few|TRBV6-6|TRBJ2-5
ASSYSQGPSTQY
>.|TRBV5-1|TRBJ2-1
ASSFSYNEQF
>.|TRBV30|TRBJ1-2
AWTRDRTLYGYT
>.|TRBV7-2|TRBJ1-2
ASSLFGAGGYGYT
>.|TRBV28|TRBJ1-2
ASSLQGTSNYGYT
>.|TRBV5-1|TRBJ2-1
ASSLSGNGDNEQF
>.|TRBV2|TRBJ2-7
ASWDSGSYEQY
>.|TRBV9|TRBJ2-5
ASSVARGGETQY
>.|TRBV5-4|TRBJ2-1
ASSLGSVLNEQF
>.|TRBV6-5|TRBJ1-2
ASSYSVGDIKNGYT
>.|TRBV28|TRBJ2-1
ASRRYNNEQF
>.|TRBV4-1|TRBJ2-1
ASSQSDNEQF
>.|TRBV7-2|TRBJ1-5
ASSLRQGGQPQH
>.|TRBV4-3|TRBJ2-2
ASSRGVNTGELF
>.|TRBV5-1|TRBJ1-1
ASSLTDRGPYNTEAF
>.|TRBV19|TRBJ1-2
ASSTPGGDGYT
>.|TRBV15|TRBJ2-3
ATSREGGSEGDTQY